This T cell receptor beta chain was retrieved from a study of cytomegalovirus exposure and HLA in healthy donors. This CDR3 has 14 amino acids. V dropped 4 bases and J dropped 8 bases, with 15 bases sitting between them. From germline, CDR1 is SGDLS and CDR2 YYNGEE. The PCR contained 60 Vbeta and 13 Jbeta primers. The data were produced by immunoSEQ multiplex PCR, yet TCRdb's version contains in-frame clones alone and is incomplete. Here the sample spans around 210,000 clones, 70% to 90% being singletons. The chain recombines TRBV9 with TRBJ1-4; D is possibly TRBD1 (6 bases). This receptor was identified in a girl aged 2-15 years in good health and CMV-seronegative. Sequencing was done on a sample of PBMCs. For the CDR3, the DNA is TGTGCCAGCAGCTCCCGGACAGACGGGGAAAAACTGTTTTTT. It yields the protein CASSSRTDGEKLFF.